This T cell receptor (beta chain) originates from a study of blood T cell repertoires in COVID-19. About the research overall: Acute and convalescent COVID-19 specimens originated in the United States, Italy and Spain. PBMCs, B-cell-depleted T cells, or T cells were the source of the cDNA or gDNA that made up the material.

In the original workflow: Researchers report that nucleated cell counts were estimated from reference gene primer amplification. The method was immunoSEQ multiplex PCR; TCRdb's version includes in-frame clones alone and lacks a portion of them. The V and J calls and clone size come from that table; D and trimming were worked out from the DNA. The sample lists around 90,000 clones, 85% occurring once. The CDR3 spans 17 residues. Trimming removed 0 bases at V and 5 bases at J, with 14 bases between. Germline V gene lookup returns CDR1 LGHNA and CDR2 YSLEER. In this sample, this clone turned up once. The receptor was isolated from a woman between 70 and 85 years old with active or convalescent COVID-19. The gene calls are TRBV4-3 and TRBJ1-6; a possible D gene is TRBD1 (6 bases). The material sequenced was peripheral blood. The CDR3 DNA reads TGCGCCAGCAGCCAAGATCCAGGGGCCACTAATAATTCACCCCTCCACTTT. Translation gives CASSQDPGATNNSPLHF.